What follows is one T cell receptor (beta chain) and its context. Its antigen target is currently unknown. No much larger clone exists at a distance of one base, and base qualities are not known. This sample is part of a study of shared clonotypes between healthy human individuals (dated by TCRdb to the early 2020s). At the level of the whole study: A couple of women and a few men aged 18 to 49 years were included in the cohort. For each donor, CD4 naive and CD4 memory were each run on three plates, CD8 naive on two plates, and CD8 memory on one plate. The study deeply sequenced blood TCR repertoires of several healthy adults to estimate repertoire size and the extent of clonotype sharing between individuals. To increase sequencing depth and limit assay-specific biases, different laboratories used diverse techniques to prepare libraries and sequence TCR repertoires. Leukapheresis yielded between about 0.85 and 10 billion PBMCs per donor.

The CDR3 measures 16 amino acids from cysteine to phenylalanine. The entry retains the CDR3 DNA only, 48 bases that are in frame from base 1. Via the germline V gene (reference sequence), CDR1 is MNHEY and CDR2 SMNVEV. Trimming at the junction amounts to 5 bases on V and 2 bases on J, and the germline ends lie 17 bases apart. Using the deep immunoSEQ assay, TCR CDR3 regions were amplified from genomic DNA by multiplex PCR. Genomic DNA extracted from each cell subset was distributed evenly over all wells of several immunoSEQ 96-well plates, and each plate served as one replicate. For sorted subsets, each replicate PCR was loaded with about 0.2 ug genomic DNA, equivalent to approximately 27,000 T cell genomes. The purified libraries were quantified using a Qubit 3.0 fluorometer, sized with a Bioanalyzer 2100, and then quantified again using the KAPA Library Quantification kit. Each immunoSEQ 96-well plate was sequenced on its own single-read 150-cycle Illumina NextSeq 550 flow cell. On the study's bioinformatics: Because the immunoSEQ output held only junctional sequences and lacked quality scores, the filtering could not match the filtering applied to full-length reads. Sequences were annotated with PyIR, a Python wrapper for IgBLAST v1.9, and V/J genes and CDR3 were assigned using IMGT germline references. Reads were removed for weak V/J assignments (E-value above 1e-6), missing CDR3, stop codons, out-of-frame junctions, or ambiguous translated residues. V3J clonotypes were defined by identical inferred V gene, J gene, and CDR3 amino acid sequence. Percentage overlap between repertoires was calculated by dividing the number of shared unique clonotypes by the size of the smaller repertoire. Richness of each repertoire was evaluated using RTK rarefaction, the Chao1 estimator, and Recon v2.1 estimates of unobserved clonotypes. Generation probabilities for all TCRbeta clonotypes obtained by the gDNA method from a handful of donors were computed using OLGA. This is the immuneACCESS table as TCRdb keeps it, with only in-frame sequences that have V and J called. A part of the clones is gone; compared with another copy, unresolved V genes explain less than half, and the rest is unexplained. V, J and clone size are taken as reported in that table, and D and trimming were inferred from the DNA itself. The sample data list roughly 700,000 clones, and roughly 91% of these were observed just once. The leading ten clones occupy 30% to 35% of the sample.

Donors were healthy HIV-negative adults with no recently reported acute infections or vaccinations. All donors were Caucasian adults living in Nashville, Tennessee, USA. CD8 memory samples were composed of magnetically selected CD45RO+ cells combined with CCR7-negative CD45RA+ effector memory (TemRA) cells. Blood was obtained by leukapheresis, after which PBMCs were separated by Ficoll-Histopaque density gradient centrifugation and cryopreserved in liquid nitrogen vapor phase. Purity and quantity of every magnetically sorted T cell population were checked by analytical flow cytometry. Each sorted fraction had its genomic DNA isolated and then quantified by UV absorbance on a Nanodrop 2000c. Broader findings and caveats from the paper: Sharing across four donors was observed for about 5% of naive CD4, 3.5% of naive CD8, over 2% of memory CD4, and 0.4% of memory CD8 clonotypes. Compared with non-shared clonotypes, the clonotypes found in all four sorted-subset donors had higher generation probabilities. Naive subsets generally had larger estimated clonotype richness than memory subsets did. Because the study included a small number of donors, the genetic and exposure-history diversity represented was limited. Rarefaction of sorted-subset datasets indicated incomplete sequencing despite the large sequencing depth. Sampling was restricted to blood, and TCR repertoires in tissues likely differ from the TCR repertoires found in blood. Pairwise subsampling led to the expectation that sequencing depth would affect the degree of clonotype sharing among donors.

Material: memory CD8+ T cells from PBMCs. The cell subset or site label, read with the paper, signifies: CD45RO+ cells pooled with CCR7-negative TemRA cells. The chain links TRBV27 with TRBJ2-3; the D gene is perhaps TRBD1, on 6 matching bases. This clonotype was sampled from a man between 18 and 35 years old in good health. Some clones in this sample may be carry-over from other donors' samples. Read as DNA, the sequence is TGTGCCAGCAGTGACCTGGGACACCCCTACACAGATACGCAGTATTTT. Its protein reads: CASSDLGHPYTDTQYF.